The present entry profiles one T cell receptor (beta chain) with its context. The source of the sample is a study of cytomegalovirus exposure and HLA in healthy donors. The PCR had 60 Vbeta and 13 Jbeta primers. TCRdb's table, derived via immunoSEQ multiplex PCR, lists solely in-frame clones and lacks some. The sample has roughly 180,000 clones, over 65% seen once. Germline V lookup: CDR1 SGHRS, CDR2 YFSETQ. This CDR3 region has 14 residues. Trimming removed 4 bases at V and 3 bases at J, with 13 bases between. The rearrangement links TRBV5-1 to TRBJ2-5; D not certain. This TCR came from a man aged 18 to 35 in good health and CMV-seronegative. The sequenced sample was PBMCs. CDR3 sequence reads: CASSPSVAEETQYF. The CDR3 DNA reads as TGCGCCAGCAGCCCTTCTGTGGCGGAAGAGACCCAGTACTTC.